The rows below give T cell receptor beta chains drawn from one sample of a study of tumor-infiltrating lymphocytes in primary liver carcinoma. MiXCR, applied by TCRdb to the multiplex PCR reads, yields one record per CDR3 protein. The sample records 310,000 or so distinct CDR3 sequences, approximately 64% being singletons. Source material: peripheral blood. All receptors come from a man aged 35 to 55 with primary liver carcinoma and hepatitis B virus infection. The CDR3 runs from the conserved cysteine through the conserved F or W. Fields, in order: CDR3 protein, J gene, clone size, CDR3 length, V gene. Expanded clones get a size class; other rows say once, few or many, or leave the size out.

CASSRSTGTEAFF,TRBJ1-1,NA,13,TRBV11-3
CASRGTGANVLTF,TRBJ2-6,NA,13,TRBV12-3/TRBV12-4
CASRRTEPYSNQPQHF,TRBJ1-5,few,16,TRBV2
CGSVKREDRYNEQFF,TRBJ2-1,NA,15,TRBV5-5
CASNQEPLSSYEQYF,TRBJ2-7,NA,15,TRBV11-2
CASTQGITFANTGELFF,TRBJ2-2,many,17,TRBV4-1
CAWSARVGTEAFF,TRBJ1-1,few,13,TRBV30
CASRATFYGYTF,TRBJ1-2,many,12,TRBV6-5
CASRPPGQVTTGELFF,TRBJ2-2,NA,16,TRBV7-9
CAWSSYTNTEAFF,TRBJ1-1,NA,13,TRBV30
CASTTADTQYF,TRBJ2-3,NA,11,TRBV28
CASNSADSGNTEAFF,TRBJ1-1,NA,15,TRBV5-6
CASNESWFGAEAFF,TRBJ1-1,NA,14,TRBV6-1
CASSLTSGRAGEQYF,TRBJ2-7,few,15,TRBV5-1
CASSPVGLALNNEQFF,TRBJ2-1,once,16,TRBV4-1
CASSLGGTGGPGELFF,TRBJ2-2,few,16,TRBV5-4
CAGTTRQGGPGELFF,TRBJ2-2,NA,15,TRBV11-2
CASSREILTGELFF,TRBJ2-2,many,14,TRBV14
CASSLLAPSVFNEQFF,TRBJ2-1,few,16,TRBV5-4
CASSPHATSGIYNEQFF,TRBJ2-1,NA,17,TRBV9
CARGDSGNYEQYF,TRBJ2-7,NA,13,TRBV6-6
CASSLAGRNEQSF,TRBJ2-1,NA,13,TRBV5-4
CASRLGLGYGYTF,TRBJ1-2,NA,13,TRBV6-2/TRBV6-3
CARILVRAEAFF,TRBJ1-1,NA,12,TRBV5-1
CTSNLYQGDGETQYF,TRBJ2-5,NA,15,TRBV11-2
CASSLKSTGKAFF,TRBJ1-1,NA,13,TRBV6-5
CASSPGVGHMKSYEQYF,TRBJ2-7,NA,17,TRBV7-9
CASSQSRTGTSGRAALNNEQFF,TRBJ2-1,NA,22,TRBV4-3
CASSGYGTYEQYF,TRBJ2-7,many,13,TRBV6-6
CTSSLSPGQADEQYF,TRBJ2-7,NA,15,TRBV11-2
CASSLDGTNNEPFF,TRBJ2-1,NA,14,TRBV11-3
CASSPRVGLASEQYF,TRBJ2-7,NA,15,TRBV11-2
CASSSGASGRESEQYF,TRBJ2-7,NA,16,TRBV11-1
CASSHRDRDYEQYF,TRBJ2-7,many,14,TRBV12-3/TRBV12-4
CASSPRGGLAITGELVF,TRBJ2-2,once,17,TRBV4-1
CSVEYRLTYNEQLF,TRBJ2-1,NA,14,TRBV29-1
CASSFSSGAGETQYF,TRBJ2-5,many,15,TRBV11-2
CAWSVWGADGYTF,TRBJ1-2,NA,13,TRBV30
CVRSLTGQYNEQFF,TRBJ2-1,NA,14,TRBV6-5
CASSLVYSGGPNEQFF,TRBJ2-1,NA,16,TRBV11-2
CASSLASGGRADTQYF,TRBJ2-3,many,16,TRBV12-3/TRBV12-4
CASSLANRGLAGGYNEQFF,TRBJ2-1,NA,19,TRBV7-3
CASSLGISPGEADTQYF,TRBJ2-3,few,17,TRBV5-1
CASSLGQLGGFYNEQFF,TRBJ2-1,NA,17,TRBV5-8
CASLKPGHEQFF,TRBJ2-1,NA,12,TRBV28
CSAPGLAVSYNEQFF,TRBJ2-1,NA,15,TRBV20-1
CASTPDRILAGGKFWEYEQYF,TRBJ2-7,few,21,TRBV11-2
CASRSWGRASNQPQHF,TRBJ1-5,few,16,TRBV6-1
CASSDRGGNNGYTF,TRBJ1-2,NA,14,TRBV5-4
CASSPTGILHEQYF,TRBJ2-7,NA,14,TRBV11-2
CATARGQGGLDEQFF,TRBJ2-1,NA,15,TRBV6-6
CASLFSPTSYNEQFF,TRBJ2-1,NA,15,TRBV11-3
CACTWGAPGSYEQYF,TRBJ2-7,NA,15,TRBV7-8